A single TCR beta chain is shown here with its context. These data are taken from a study of monozygotic twins with inflammatory bowel disease. The CDR3 runs to 16 residues. The V gene's germline CDR1 is DFQATT and CDR2 SNEGSKA (reference sequence). Eight reactions per sample, run separately, yielded cDNA. With the 5' RACE reads reprocessed, TCRdb shows one record per CDR3 protein and no DNA. The repertoire shows 350,000 to 400,000 distinct CDR3 sequences; the top ten hold around 2.6%. This TCR was recovered from a human donor with ulcerative colitis or Crohn's disease, or a healthy co-twin of an affected twin (not recorded which). Sequences were obtained from blood. This sequence joins TRBV20-1 and TRBJ2-5; TCRdb picks TRBD2, but there is no DNA to check that call. CDR3 loop: CSAPFTSGAPRWTQYF.